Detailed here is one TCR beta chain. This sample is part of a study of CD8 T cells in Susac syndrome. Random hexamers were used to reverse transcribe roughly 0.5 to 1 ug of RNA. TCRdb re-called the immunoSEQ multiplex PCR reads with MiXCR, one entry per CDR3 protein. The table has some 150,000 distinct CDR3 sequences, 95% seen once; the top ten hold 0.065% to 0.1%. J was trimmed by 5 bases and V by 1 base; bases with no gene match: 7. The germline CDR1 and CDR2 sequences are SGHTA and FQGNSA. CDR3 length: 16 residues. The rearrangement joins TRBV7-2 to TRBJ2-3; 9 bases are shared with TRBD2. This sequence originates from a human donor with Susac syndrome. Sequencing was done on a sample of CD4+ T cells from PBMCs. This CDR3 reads CASSLEWTSAGDTQYF. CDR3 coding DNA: TGTGCCAGCAGCTTAGAGTGGACTAGCGCGGGAGATACGCAGTATTTT.